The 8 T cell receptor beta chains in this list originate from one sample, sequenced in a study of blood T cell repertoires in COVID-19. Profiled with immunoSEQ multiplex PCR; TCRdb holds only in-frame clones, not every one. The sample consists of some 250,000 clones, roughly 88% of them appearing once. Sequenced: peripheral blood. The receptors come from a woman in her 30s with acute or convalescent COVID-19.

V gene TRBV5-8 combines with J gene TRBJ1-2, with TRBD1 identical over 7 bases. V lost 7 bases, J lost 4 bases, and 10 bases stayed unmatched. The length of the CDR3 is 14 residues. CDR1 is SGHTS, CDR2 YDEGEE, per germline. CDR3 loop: CASQLRGPGYGYTF. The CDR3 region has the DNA TGTGCCAGCCAGCTTAGGGGGCCTGGCTATGGCTACACCTTC.

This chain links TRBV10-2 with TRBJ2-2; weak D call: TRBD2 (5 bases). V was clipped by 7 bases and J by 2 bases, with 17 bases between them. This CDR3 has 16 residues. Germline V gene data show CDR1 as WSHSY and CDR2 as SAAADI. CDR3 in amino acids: CASKAATTPNTGELFF. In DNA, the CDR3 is TGCGCCAGCAAAGCAGCGACTACACCCAACACCGGGGAGCTGTTTTTT.

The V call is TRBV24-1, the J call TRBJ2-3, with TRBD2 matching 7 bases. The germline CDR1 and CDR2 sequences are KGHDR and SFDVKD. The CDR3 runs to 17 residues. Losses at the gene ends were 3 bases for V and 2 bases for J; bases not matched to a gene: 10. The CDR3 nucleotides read TGTGCCACCAGTGATAACGGGCGGGAGTGGGTCACAGATACGCAGTATTTT. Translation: CATSDNGREWVTDTQYF.

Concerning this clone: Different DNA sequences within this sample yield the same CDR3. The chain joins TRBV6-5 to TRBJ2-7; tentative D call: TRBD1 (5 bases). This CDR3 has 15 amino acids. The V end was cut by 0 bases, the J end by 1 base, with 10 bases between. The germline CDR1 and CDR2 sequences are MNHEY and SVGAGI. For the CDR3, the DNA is TGTGCCAGCAGTTACTCCGAAGGGGTTTCCTACGAGCAGTACTTC. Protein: CASSYSEGVSYEQYF.

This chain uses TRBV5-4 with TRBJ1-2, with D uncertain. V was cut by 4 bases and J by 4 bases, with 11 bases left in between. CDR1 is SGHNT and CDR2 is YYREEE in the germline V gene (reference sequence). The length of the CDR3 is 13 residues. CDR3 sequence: CASSPEATYGYTF. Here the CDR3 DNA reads TGTGCCAGCAGCCCTGAGGCTACCTATGGCTACACCTTC.

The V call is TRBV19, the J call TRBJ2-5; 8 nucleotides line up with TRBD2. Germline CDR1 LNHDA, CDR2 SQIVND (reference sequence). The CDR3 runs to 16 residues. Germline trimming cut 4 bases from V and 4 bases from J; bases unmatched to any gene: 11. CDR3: CASSRDWTGGGETQYF. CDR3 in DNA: TGTGCCAGTAGTAGAGATTGGACGGGAGGGGGAGAGACCCAGTACTTC.

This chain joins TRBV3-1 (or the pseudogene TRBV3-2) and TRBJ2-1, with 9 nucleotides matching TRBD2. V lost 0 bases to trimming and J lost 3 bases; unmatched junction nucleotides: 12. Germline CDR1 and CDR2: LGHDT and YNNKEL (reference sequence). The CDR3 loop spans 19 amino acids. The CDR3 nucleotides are TGTGCCAGCAGCCAAGACCTTATATTTGGGCGGGAGGGCTACAATGAGCAGTTCTTC. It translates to CASSQDLIFGREGYNEQFF.

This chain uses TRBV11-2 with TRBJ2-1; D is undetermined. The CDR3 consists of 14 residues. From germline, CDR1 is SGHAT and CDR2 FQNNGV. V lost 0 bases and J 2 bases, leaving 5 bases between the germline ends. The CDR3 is CASSLELPYNEQFF. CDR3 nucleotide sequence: TGTGCCAGCAGCTTAGAACTACCCTACAATGAGCAGTTCTTC.